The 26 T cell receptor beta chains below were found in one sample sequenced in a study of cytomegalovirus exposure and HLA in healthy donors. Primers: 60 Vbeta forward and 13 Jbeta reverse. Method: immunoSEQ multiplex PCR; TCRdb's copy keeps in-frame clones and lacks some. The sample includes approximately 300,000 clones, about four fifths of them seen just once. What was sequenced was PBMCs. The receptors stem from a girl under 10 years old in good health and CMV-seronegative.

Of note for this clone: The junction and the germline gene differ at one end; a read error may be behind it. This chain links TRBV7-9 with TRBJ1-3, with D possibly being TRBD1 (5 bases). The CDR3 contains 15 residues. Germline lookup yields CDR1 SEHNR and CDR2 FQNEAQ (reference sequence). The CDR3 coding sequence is TGTGCCAGCAGCTTAGCGGGGGGAACCGGAAGCACCATATATTTT. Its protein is CASSLAGGTGSTIYF. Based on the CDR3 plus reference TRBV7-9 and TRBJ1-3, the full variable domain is DTGVSQNPRHKITKRGQNVTFRCDPISEHNRLYWYRQTLGQGPEFLTYFQNEAQLEKSRLLSDRFSAERPKGSFSTLEIQRTEQGDSAMYLCASSLAGGTGSTIYFGEGSWLTVV.

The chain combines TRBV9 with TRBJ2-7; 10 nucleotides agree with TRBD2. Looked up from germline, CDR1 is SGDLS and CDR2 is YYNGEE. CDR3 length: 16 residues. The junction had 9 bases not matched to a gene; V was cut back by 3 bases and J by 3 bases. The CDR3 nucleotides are TGTGCCAGCAGCGACCGTACTAGCGGGGAAATCTACGAGCAGTACTTC. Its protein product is CASSDRTSGEIYEQYF.

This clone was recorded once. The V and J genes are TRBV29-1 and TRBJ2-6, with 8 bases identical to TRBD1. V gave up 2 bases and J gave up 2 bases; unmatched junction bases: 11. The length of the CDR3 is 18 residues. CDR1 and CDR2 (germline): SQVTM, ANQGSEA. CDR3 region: CSVETGTGPYAGANVLTF. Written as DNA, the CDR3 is TGCAGCGTTGAAACCGGGACAGGCCCCTATGCTGGGGCCAACGTCCTGACTTTC.

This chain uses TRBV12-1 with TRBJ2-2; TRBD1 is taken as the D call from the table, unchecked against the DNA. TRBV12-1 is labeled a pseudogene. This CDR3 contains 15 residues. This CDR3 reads CASSGDRVMTGELFF. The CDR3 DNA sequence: TGTGCCAGCAGCGGAGACAGGGTGATGACCGGGGAGCTGTTTTTT.

In nucleotides, the CDR3 is TGTGCCAGCAGTCCCCGCAGCTACGAGCAGTACTTC. Residues: CASSPRSYEQYF. The genes are TRBV6-5 and TRBJ2-7; D remains unclear. Germline CDR1 reads MNHEY; CDR2 reads SVGAGI. CDR3 length equals 12 residues. V was cut by 5 bases and J by 3 bases, with 8 bases left in between.

CDR3 protein: CATVTREEQFF. The DNA for the CDR3 is TGCGCCACCGTAACCCGTGAGGAGCAGTTCTTC. The chain employs TRBV10-2 and TRBJ2-1; D is unclear. Deletions cut 10 bases from V and 10 bases from J, with 14 bases between. This CDR3 has 11 amino acids. Germline CDR1 WSHSY, CDR2 SAAADI.

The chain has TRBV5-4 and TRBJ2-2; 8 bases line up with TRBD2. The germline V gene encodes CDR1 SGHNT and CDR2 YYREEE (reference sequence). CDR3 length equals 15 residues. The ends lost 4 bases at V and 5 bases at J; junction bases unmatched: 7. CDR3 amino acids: CASSRGGSFTGELFF. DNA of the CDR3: TGTGCCAGCAGCCGGGGGGGCTCTTTTACCGGGGAGCTGTTTTTT.

The CDR3 DNA reads as TGTGCCAGCAGTTTCGAACCGACAGGGGGGACTTATGGCTACACCTTC. This codes for CASSFEPTGGTYGYTF. The V gene is TRBV27, the J gene TRBJ1-2; 9 bases are a match to TRBD1. Germline CDR1 reads MNHEY; CDR2 reads SMNVEV (reference sequence). The CDR3 is made up of 16 amino acids. V lost 3 bases and J lost 5; bases outside the gene matches: 10.

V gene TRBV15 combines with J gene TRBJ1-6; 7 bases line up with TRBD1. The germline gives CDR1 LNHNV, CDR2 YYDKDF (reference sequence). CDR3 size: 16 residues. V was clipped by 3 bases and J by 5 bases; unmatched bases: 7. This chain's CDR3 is CATSSTGEYHNSPLHF. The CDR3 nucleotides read TGTGCCACCAGCAGTACAGGGGAATATCATAATTCACCCCTCCACTTT.

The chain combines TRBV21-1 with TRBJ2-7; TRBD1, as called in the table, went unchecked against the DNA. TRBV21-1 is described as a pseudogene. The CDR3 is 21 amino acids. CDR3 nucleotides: TGTGCCAGCAGCAAGCCACTCCCGGTTCAGCAAAGGGGGCTGCCCTACGACGAGCAGTACTTC. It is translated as CASSKPLPVQQRGLPYDEQYF.

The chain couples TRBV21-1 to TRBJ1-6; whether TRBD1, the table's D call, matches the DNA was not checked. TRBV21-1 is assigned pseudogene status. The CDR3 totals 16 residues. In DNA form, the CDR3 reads TGTGCCAGCAGCAAAGCTCGGGACAGTTATAATTCACCCCTCCACTTT. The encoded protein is CASSKARDSYNSPLHF.

CDR3 DNA sequence: TGTGCCAGCAGCTTAATTGGCACGGGAAGAGCCTCCGAGCAGTACTTC. The encoded protein is CASSLIGTGRASEQYF. The chain has TRBV7-9 and TRBJ2-7, with a tentative D call TRBD2 (5 bases). CDR1 and CDR2 from the germline V gene are SEHNR and FQNEAQ (reference sequence). V was clipped by 2 bases and J by 6 bases, with 20 bases between them. This CDR3 is 16 amino acids long. The whole variable domain, filled in from reference TRBV7-9 and TRBJ2-7, reads DTGVSQNPRHKITKRGQNVTFRCDPISEHNRLYWYRQTLGQGPEFLTYFQNEAQLEKSRLLSDRFSAERPKGSFSTLEIQRTEQGDSAMYLCASSLIGTGRASEQYFGPGTRLTVT.

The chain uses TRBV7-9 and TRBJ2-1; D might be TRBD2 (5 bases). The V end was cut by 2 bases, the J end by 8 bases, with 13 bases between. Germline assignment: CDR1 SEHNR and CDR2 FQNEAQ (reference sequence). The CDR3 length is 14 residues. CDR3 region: CASSLSVSRDEQFF. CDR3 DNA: TGTGCCAGCAGCTTAAGCGTTTCGAGGGATGAGCAGTTCTTC.

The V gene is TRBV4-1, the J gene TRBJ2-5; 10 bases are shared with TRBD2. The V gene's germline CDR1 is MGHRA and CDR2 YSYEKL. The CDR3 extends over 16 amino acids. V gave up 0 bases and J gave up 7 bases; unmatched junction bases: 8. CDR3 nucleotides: TGCGCCAGCAGCCAAGAAGGGACTAGCGTTATTTGGACCCAGTACTTC. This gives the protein CASSQEGTSVIWTQYF.

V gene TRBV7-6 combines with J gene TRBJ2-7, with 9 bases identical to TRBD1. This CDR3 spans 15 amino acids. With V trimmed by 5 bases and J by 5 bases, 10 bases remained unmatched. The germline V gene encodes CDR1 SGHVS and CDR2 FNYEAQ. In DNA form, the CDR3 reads TGTGCCAGCAGCGTCGGGACAGGGAAGTGGGACGAGCAGTACTTC. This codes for CASSVGTGKWDEQYF.

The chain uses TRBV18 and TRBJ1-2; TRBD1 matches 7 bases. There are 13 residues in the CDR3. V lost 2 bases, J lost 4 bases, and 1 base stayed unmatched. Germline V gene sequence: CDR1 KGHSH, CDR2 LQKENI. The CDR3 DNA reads TGTGCCAGCTCACCAGGACAGGTCTATGGCTACACCTTC. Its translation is CASSPGQVYGYTF.

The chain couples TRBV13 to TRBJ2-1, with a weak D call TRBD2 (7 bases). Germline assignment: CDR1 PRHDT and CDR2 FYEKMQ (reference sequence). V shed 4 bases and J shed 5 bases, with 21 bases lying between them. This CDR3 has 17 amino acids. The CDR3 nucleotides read TGTGCCAGCAGCTCGGGGTCCTGGGCGGGGGCCCACAATGAGCAGTTCTTC. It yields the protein CASSSGSWAGAHNEQFF.

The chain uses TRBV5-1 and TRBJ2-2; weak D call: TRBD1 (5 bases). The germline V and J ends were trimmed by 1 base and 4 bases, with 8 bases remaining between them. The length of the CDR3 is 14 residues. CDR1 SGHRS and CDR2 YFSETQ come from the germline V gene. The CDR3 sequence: CASSLSRATGELFF. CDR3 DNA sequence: TGCGCCAGCAGCTTGTCCAGGGCCACCGGGGAGCTGTTTTTT.

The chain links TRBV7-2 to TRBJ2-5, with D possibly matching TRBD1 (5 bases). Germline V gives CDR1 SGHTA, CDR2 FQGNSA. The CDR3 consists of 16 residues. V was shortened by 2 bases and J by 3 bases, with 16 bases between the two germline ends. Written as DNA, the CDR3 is TGTGCCAGCAGCTTATCATCAAGGGGCAGCGAAGAGACCCAGTACTTC. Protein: CASSLSSRGSEETQYF.

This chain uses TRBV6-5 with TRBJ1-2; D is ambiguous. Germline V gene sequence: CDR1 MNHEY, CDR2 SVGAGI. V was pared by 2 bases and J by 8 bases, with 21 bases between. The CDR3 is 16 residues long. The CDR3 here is CASSYLLGGQAGGYTF. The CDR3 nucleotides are TGTGCCAGCAGTTACCTACTCGGTGGCCAGGCCGGCGGCTACACCTTC.

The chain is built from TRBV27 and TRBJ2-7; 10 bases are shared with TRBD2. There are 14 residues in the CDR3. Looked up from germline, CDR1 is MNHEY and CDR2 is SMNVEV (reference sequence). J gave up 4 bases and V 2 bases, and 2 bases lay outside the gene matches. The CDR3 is CASSLASGSYEQYF. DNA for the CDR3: TGTGCCAGCAGTTTAGCTAGCGGGAGTTACGAGCAGTACTTC.

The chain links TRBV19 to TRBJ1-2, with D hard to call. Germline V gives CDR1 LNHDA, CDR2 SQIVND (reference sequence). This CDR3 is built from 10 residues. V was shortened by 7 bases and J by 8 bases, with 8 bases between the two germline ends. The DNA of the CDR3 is TGTGCCAGTAACCCTCTAGGCTACACCTTC. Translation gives CASNPLGYTF.

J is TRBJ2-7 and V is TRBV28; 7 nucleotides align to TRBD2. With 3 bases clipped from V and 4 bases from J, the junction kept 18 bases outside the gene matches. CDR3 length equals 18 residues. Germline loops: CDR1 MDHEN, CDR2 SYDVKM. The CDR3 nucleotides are TGTGCCAGCAGTTTCGTCGGTAGCGCGGGAGATTTGGTTTACGAGCAGTACTTC. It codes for CASSFVGSAGDLVYEQYF.

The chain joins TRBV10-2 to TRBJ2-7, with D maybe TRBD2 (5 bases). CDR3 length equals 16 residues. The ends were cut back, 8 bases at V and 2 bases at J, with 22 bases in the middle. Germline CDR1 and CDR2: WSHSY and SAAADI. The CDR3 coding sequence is TGCGCCAGCGACGAGAAGAGCGGATTGCGACCCTACGAGCAGTACTTC. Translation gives CASDEKSGLRPYEQYF.

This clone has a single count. DNA for the CDR3: TGTGCCAGCAGCCAGGGGGGAGGTTCCTACAATGAGCAGTTCTTC. It specifies CASSQGGGSYNEQFF. This chain uses TRBV27 with TRBJ2-1; weak D call: TRBD1 (7 bases). V lost 6 bases to trimming and J lost 1 base, with 13 bases between them. The CDR3 covers 15 residues. The germline gives CDR1 MNHEY, CDR2 SMNVEV (reference sequence).

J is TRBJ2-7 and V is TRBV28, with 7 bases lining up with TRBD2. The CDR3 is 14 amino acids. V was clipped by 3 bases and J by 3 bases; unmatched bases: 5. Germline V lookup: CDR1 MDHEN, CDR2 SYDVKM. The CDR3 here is CASSLGSGGYEQYF. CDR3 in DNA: TGTGCCAGCAGTTTGGGATCGGGAGGCTACGAGCAGTACTTC.